The following is a T cell receptor beta chain sequence with its context. Its antigen is undetermined. Additional DNA sequences in this sample encode the identical CDR3. The source of the sample is a study of cytomegalovirus exposure and HLA in healthy donors. On the study more broadly: Some 85 million unique TCRs, all from HLA-typed donors, were included in an early release of the data. Overall study findings and caveats: TRBV6-2, TRBV6-3 and some other V segments were unresolvable in 87-base-pair reads. Specificity of a few CMV-associated chains for CMV antigens was verified in vitro.

Vbeta (60) and Jbeta (13) primers were used in the PCR. Assay: immunoSEQ multiplex PCR; the TCRdb copy retains only in-frame clones and omits some. The top ten hold more than 7% of the sample, which has 80,000 or so clones, about 79% seen once. There are 15 residues in the CDR3. V gave up 6 bases and J gave up 2 bases; unmatched junction bases: 8. Germline V CDR1 and CDR2: KGHSH, LQKENI. This TCR was sampled from a woman aged 40 to 50 in good health and CMV-seronegative. The sequencing sample was made of PBMCs. J is TRBJ2-7 and V is TRBV18; 9 nucleotides align to TRBD1. CDR3 nucleotides: TGTGCCAGCTCCCCTCCGGGACAGGGCACCTACGAGCAGTACTTC. It encodes CASSPPGQGTYEQYF.